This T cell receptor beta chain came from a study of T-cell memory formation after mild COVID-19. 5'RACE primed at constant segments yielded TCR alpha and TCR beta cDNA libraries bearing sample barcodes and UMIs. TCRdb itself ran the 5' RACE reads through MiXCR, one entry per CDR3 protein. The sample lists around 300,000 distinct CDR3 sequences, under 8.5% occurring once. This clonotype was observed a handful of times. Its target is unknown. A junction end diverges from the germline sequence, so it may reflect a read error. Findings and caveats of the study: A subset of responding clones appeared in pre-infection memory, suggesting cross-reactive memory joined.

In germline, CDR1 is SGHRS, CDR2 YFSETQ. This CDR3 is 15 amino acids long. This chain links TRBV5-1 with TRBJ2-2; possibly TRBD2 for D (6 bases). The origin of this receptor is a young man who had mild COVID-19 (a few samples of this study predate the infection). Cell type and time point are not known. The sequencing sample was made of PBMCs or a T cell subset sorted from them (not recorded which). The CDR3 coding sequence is TGCGCCAGCAGGTTGGGAGGAGCCAACACCGGGGAGCTGTTTTTT. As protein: CASRLGGANTGELFF.